A selection of T cell receptor beta chains follows, all from one sample in a study of PD-1 blockade in classical Hodgkin lymphoma. TCRdb's copy holds only in-frame clones and misses some; the assay was immunoSEQ multiplex PCR. Of about 35,000 clones in the sample, 60% to 80% were seen once. The source was peripheral blood mononuclear cells (PBMCs), collected before the second cycle of nivolumab. The receptors stem from a human donor with classical Hodgkin lymphoma. Both conserved end residues are part of each CDR3. The order of the fields is V gene, clone size, D gene, J gene, CDR3 protein, CDR3 DNA. The D gene is left open where the match is weak. Clone size is not always given. Where it is, it says once, few, many or a class for expanded clones.

V: TRBV5-8; size: -; D: TRBD1; J: TRBJ1-6; CDR3: CASSFWTGNNSPLHF; DNA: TGTGCCAGCAGCTTTTGGACAGGGAATAATTCACCCCTCCACTTT
V: TRBV28; size: -; D: -; J: TRBJ1-4; CDR3: CASSSLIDRFNEKLFF; DNA: TGTGCCAGCAGTTCTCTAATAGACAGGTTTAATGAAAAACTGTTTTTT
V: TRBV6-1; size: -; D: TRBD1; J: TRBJ2-7; CDR3: CASRTPGTGGYEQYF; DNA: TGTGCCAGCAGGACTCCGGGGACAGGGGGTTACGAGCAGTACTTC
V: TRBV27; size: few; D: -; J: TRBJ1-5; CDR3: CASSPLSLGEPQHF; DNA: TGTGCCAGCAGTCCCTTGAGTTTAGGGGAGCCCCAGCATTTT
V: TRBV28; size: -; D: TRBD1; J: TRBJ2-1; CDR3: CASSLPTGTGFNEQFF; DNA: TGTGCCAGCAGTTTACCTACAGGGACAGGGTTCAATGAGCAGTTCTTC
V: TRBV7-2; size: -; D: TRBD2; J: TRBJ2-7; CDR3: CASSLGLAASYEQYF; DNA: TGTGCCAGCAGTCTCGGACTAGCGGCTTCCTACGAGCAGTACTTC
V: TRBV5-3; size: -; D: -; J: TRBJ1-5; CDR3: CARSLGQSPQSFYSNQPQHF; DNA: TGTGCCAGAAGCTTGGGGCAGAGCCCACAATCCTTCTATAGCAATCAGCCCCAGCATTTT
V: TRBV18; size: -; D: TRBD2; J: TRBJ2-1; CDR3: CASSPQRLAGSYNEQFF; DNA: TGTGCCAGTTCACCACAACGACTAGCGGGATCCTACAATGAGCAGTTCTTC
V: TRBV5-1; size: -; D: TRBD2; J: TRBJ2-3; CDR3: CASSSGLAGARTDTQYF; DNA: TGCGCCAGCAGCTCGGGACTAGCGGGAGCGAGAACAGATACGCAGTATTTT
V: TRBV11-3; size: -; D: -; J: TRBJ1-1; CDR3: CASSLVPNTEAFF; DNA: TGTGCCAGCAGCTTAGTCCCGAACACTGAAGCTTTCTTT
V: TRBV25-1; size: few; D: -; J: TRBJ2-6; CDR3: CASSELWSSGANVLTF; DNA: TGTGCCAGCAGTGAACTTTGGAGCTCTGGGGCCAACGTCCTGACTTTC
V: TRBV15; size: -; D: -; J: TRBJ2-5; CDR3: CATSRDRGGLGETQYF; DNA: TGTGCCACCAGCAGAGATCGAGGGGGTCTAGGGGAGACCCAGTACTTC
V: TRBV6-5; size: -; D: -; J: TRBJ1-1; CDR3: CASSSLTQGTEAFF; DNA: TGTGCCAGCAGTTCCCTAACCCAGGGCACTGAAGCTTTCTTT
V: TRBV9; size: -; D: TRBD2; J: TRBJ2-7; CDR3: CASSPGLAQFYEQYF; DNA: TGTGCCAGCAGCCCTGGACTAGCGCAGTTCTACGAGCAGTACTTC
V: TRBV7-3; size: -; D: TRBD1; J: TRBJ1-6; CDR3: CASSLNTGGSPLHF; DNA: TGTGCCAGCAGCTTAAACACAGGGGGGTCACCCCTCCACTTT
V: TRBV6-6; size: -; D: -; J: TRBJ2-2; CDR3: CASTGPSSNTGELFF; DNA: TGTGCCAGCACCGGACCCAGTTCGAACACCGGGGAGCTGTTTTTT
V: TRBV6-1; size: once; D: TRBD1; J: TRBJ2-5; CDR3: CASSESAGGGTQYF; DNA: TGTGCCAGCAGTGAATCGGCAGGGGGCGGTACCCAGTACTTC
V: TRBV14; size: -; D: -; J: TRBJ1-2; CDR3: CASSQDRVYGYTF; DNA: TGTGCCAGCAGCCAAGATAGGGTCTATGGCTACACCTTC
V: TRBV20-1; size: -; D: -; J: TRBJ1-2; CDR3: CSARNYGYTF; DNA: TGCAGTGCTAGAAACTATGGCTACACCTTC
V: TRBV18; size: -; D: -; J: TRBJ2-7; CDR3: CASSPSSGYYEQYF; DNA: TGTGCCAGCTCACCATCCTCAGGGTACTACGAGCAGTACTTC
V: TRBV7-3; size: once; D: -; J: TRBJ2-5; CDR3: CASSFGGYQETQYF; DNA: TGTGCCAGCAGCTTTGGGGGGTACCAAGAGACCCAGTACTTC
V: TRBV7-2; size: -; D: -; J: TRBJ1-3; CDR3: CASSPGLNSGNTIYF; DNA: TGTGCCAGCAGCCCCGGCTTGAACTCTGGAAACACCATATATTTT
V: TRBV30; size: -; D: TRBD1; J: TRBJ2-5; CDR3: CAWSFRTGQETQYF; DNA: TGTGCCTGGAGTTTCCGGACAGGACAAGAGACCCAGTACTTC
V: TRBV7-9; size: -; D: -; J: TRBJ1-1; CDR3: CASKEQNTEAFF; DNA: TGTGCCAGCAAAGAACAGAACACTGAAGCTTTCTTT
V: TRBV18; size: -; D: -; J: TRBJ1-2; CDR3: CASSPRDVTGYTF; DNA: TGTGCCAGCTCACCTCGAGATGTGACCGGCTACACCTTC